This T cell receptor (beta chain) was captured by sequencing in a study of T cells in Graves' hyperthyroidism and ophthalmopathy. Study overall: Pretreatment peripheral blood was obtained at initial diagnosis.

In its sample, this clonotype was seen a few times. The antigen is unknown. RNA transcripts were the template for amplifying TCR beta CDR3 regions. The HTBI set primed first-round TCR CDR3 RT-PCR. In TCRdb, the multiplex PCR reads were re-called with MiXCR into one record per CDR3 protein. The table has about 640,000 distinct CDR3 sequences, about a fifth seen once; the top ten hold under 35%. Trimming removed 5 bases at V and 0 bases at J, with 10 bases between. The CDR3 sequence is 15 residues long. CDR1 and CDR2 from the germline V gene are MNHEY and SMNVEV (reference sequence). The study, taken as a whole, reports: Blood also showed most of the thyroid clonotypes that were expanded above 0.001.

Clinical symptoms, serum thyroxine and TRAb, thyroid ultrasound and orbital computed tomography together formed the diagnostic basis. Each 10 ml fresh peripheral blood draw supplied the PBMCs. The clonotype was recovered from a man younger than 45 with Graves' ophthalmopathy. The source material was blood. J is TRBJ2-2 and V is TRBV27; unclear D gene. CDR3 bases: TGTGCCAGCAGTATACACCAAGCGAACACCGGGGAGCTGTTTTTT. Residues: CASSIHQANTGELFF.